The rows below give T cell receptor beta chains drawn from one sample of a study of circulating and synovial CD4+ cells in juvenile arthritis. TCRdb's table, derived via immunoSEQ multiplex PCR, lists solely in-frame clones and lacks some. The profile covers just over 35,000 clones, with around 95% appearing a single time and around 0.7% taken by the ten largest. The material sequenced was CD4+ T cells from blood. Source of these receptors: a human donor with juvenile idiopathic arthritis. CDR3s include the opening cysteine and the closing phenylalanine or tryptophan. D genes are given only for firm matches. Size is omitted from some rows. Given values are once, few, many or a class for expanded clones.

J	V	D	size	CDR3	DNA
TRBJ1-6	TRBV15	TRBD1	once	CATSREGGTGNSPLHF	TGTGCCACCAGCAGAGAAGGAGGGACAGGGAATTCACCCCTCCACTTT
TRBJ1-2	TRBV7-9	-	-	CASSFPGDNGYTF	TGTGCCAGCAGCTTCCCGGGGGATAATGGCTACACCTTC
TRBJ2-2	TRBV29-1	TRBD2	-	CSVGPGGAGNTGELFF	TGCAGCGTGGGGCCGGGGGGGGCGGGGAACACCGGGGAGCTGTTTTTT
TRBJ1-2	TRBV7-2	-	-	CASSHDGARARGYTF	TGTGCCAGCAGCCACGACGGCGCGCGGGCGCGGGGCTACACCTTC
TRBJ1-2	TRBV18	-	-	CASSPRSQGNGYTF	TGTGCCAGCTCACCACGTTCTCAGGGTAATGGCTACACCTTC
TRBJ1-1	TRBV6-1	TRBD1	-	CASSTRQGAAEAFF	TGTGCCAGCAGTACCCGACAGGGAGCAGCTGAAGCTTTCTTT
TRBJ2-3	TRBV10-3	TRBD2	-	CAISEMKLADFTDTQYF	TGTGCCATCAGTGAGATGAAACTAGCGGATTTCACAGATACGCAGTATTTT
TRBJ2-2	TRBV6-4	-	-	CASRTGFNTGELFF	TGTGCCAGCAGGACAGGATTCAACACCGGGGAGCTGTTTTTT
TRBJ1-1	TRBV9	-	-	CASSVDGKNTEAFF	TGTGCCAGCAGCGTAGACGGGAAGAACACTGAAGCTTTCTTT
TRBJ1-2	TRBV5-8	TRBD1	-	CASSWDRGSATPSYGYTF	TGTGCCAGCAGCTGGGACAGGGGATCGGCGACCCCAAGCTATGGCTACACCTTC
TRBJ1-1	TRBV5-1	TRBD1	-	CASSLGQLMNTEAFF	TGCGCCAGCAGCCTGGGACAGCTCATGAACACTGAAGCTTTCTTT
TRBJ1-1	TRBV2	-	-	CADRGGTLGSEAFF	TGTGCCGATCGCGGCGGCACCCTCGGGTCTGAAGCTTTCTTT
TRBJ1-3	TRBV14	-	few	CATKDRPPGNTIYF	TGTGCCACCAAGGACAGACCACCCGGAAACACCATATATTTT
TRBJ1-1	TRBV14	-	-	CASRNLGATEAFF	TGTGCCAGCAGGAACTTGGGGGCCACTGAAGCTTTCTTT
TRBJ2-1	TRBV10-3	-	-	CAISEPDRLGTRGEQFF	TGTGCCATCAGTGAGCCGGACAGATTGGGGACCCGAGGTGAGCAGTTCTTC
TRBJ2-2	TRBV19	TRBD2	-	CASSSGGFGELFF	TGTGCCAGTAGTAGCGGGGGGTTCGGGGAGCTGTTTTTT
TRBJ1-4	TRBV7-9	-	-	CASSESTHTGKKEKLFF	TGTGCCAGCAGCGAGAGTACCCACACAGGGAAAAAGGAAAAACTGTTTTTT
TRBJ2-3	TRBV9	-	-	CASSVAPGGTDTQYF	TGTGCCAGCAGCGTAGCTCCAGGGGGCACAGATACGCAGTATTTT
TRBJ1-4	TRBV5-1	-	-	CASSLRATNEKLFF	TGCGCCAGCAGCTTGCGAGCAACTAATGAAAAACTGTTTTTT
TRBJ2-7	TRBV6-6	TRBD2	-	CASSYSRGGPYEQYF	TGTGCCAGCAGTTACTCGCGGGGGGGCCCCTACGAGCAGTACTTC
TRBJ2-7	TRBV14	TRBD2	once	CASSQLAGAYEQYF	TGTGCCAGCAGCCAACTAGCGGGGGCCTACGAGCAGTACTTC
TRBJ1-1	TRBV6-5	-	once	CASSYGRGVGNTEAFF	TGTGCCAGCAGTTACGGCCGGGGGGTCGGGAACACTGAAGCTTTCTTT
TRBJ2-3	TRBV9	TRBD1	-	CASSAQGRADTQYF	TGTGCCAGCAGCGCACAGGGGCGGGCAGATACGCAGTATTTT
TRBJ2-3	TRBV5-1	TRBD1	-	CASSSGQGVTDTQYF	TGCGCCAGCAGCTCGGGACAGGGGGTAACAGATACGCAGTATTTT
TRBJ1-3	TRBV13	-	-	CASSLDANTIYF	TGTGCCAGCAGCTTAGACGCGAACACCATATATTTT
TRBJ2-2	TRBV15	TRBD1	-	CATSRDRTGGAMTGELFF	TGTGCCACCAGCAGAGATCGCACAGGGGGCGCGATGACCGGGGAGCTGTTTTTT
TRBJ1-4	TRBV5-5	TRBD1	once	CASSSGGGQVMEKLFF	TGTGCCAGCAGCTCTGGAGGGGGACAGGTAATGGAAAAACTGTTTTTT
TRBJ2-1	TRBV19	TRBD1	-	CASSTPGKGQGGNEQFF	TGTGCCAGTAGTACCCCCGGCAAAGGACAGGGCGGGAATGAGCAGTTCTTC
TRBJ1-4	TRBV13	TRBD1	-	CASSFTTGKATNEKLFF	TGTGCCAGCAGCTTTACGACAGGGAAGGCGACTAATGAAAAACTGTTTTTT
TRBJ1-4	TRBV7-9	-	-	CASTLQEGKLFF	TGTGCCAGCACCTTACAGGAGGGGAAACTGTTTTTT
TRBJ2-7	TRBV6-5	TRBD2	-	CASSYRDYGFYEQYF	TGTGCCAGCAGTTACCGGGACTATGGATTCTACGAGCAGTACTTC
TRBJ1-6	TRBV6-1	TRBD1	-	CASRPRQGADSPLHF	TGTGCCAGCAGGCCTAGACAGGGGGCAGATTCCCCCCTCCACTTT
TRBJ1-4	TRBV30	-	-	CAWRQGPWGLFF	TGTGCCTGGAGACAGGGCCCATGGGGACTGTTTTTT
TRBJ1-5	TRBV23-1	TRBD1	-	CASSWTGEISKPQHF	TGCGCCAGCAGCTGGACAGGCGAAATAAGCAAGCCCCAGCATTTT
TRBJ1-5	TRBV10-3	TRBD1	-	CAIRGDRGPQPQHF	TGTGCCATCAGGGGGGACAGGGGGCCTCAGCCCCAGCATTTT
TRBJ2-5	TRBV11-2	-	-	CASSKQDTQETQYF	TGTGCCAGCAGCAAACAGGACACTCAAGAGACCCAGTACTTC
TRBJ1-5	TRBV5-8	TRBD1	-	CASSLAGTANQPQHF	TGTGCCAGCAGCTTGGCCGGGACAGCTAATCAGCCCCAGCATTTT
TRBJ1-2	TRBV11-2	TRBD1	once	CASSPRQGARGNYGYTF	TGTGCCAGCAGCCCAAGACAGGGGGCGCGGGGTAACTATGGCTACACCTTC
TRBJ1-6	TRBV18	-	-	CASSGQNSNSPLHF	TGTGCCAGCTCAGGACAGAACAGTAATTCACCCCTCCACTTT
TRBJ2-1	TRBV5-4	-	-	CASSLGRGAGDEQFF	TGTGCCAGCAGCTTGGGACGGGGGGCGGGCGATGAGCAGTTCTTC
TRBJ1-1	TRBV29-1	-	-	CSVDRGRATEAFF	TGCAGCGTTGATAGAGGGCGTGCGACTGAAGCTTTCTTT
TRBJ1-6	TRBV7-7	TRBD1	-	CASSRGRGDSHSPLHF	TGTGCCAGCAGCCGAGGACGCGGGGACAGTCATTCACCCCTCCACTTT
TRBJ2-7	TRBV10-2	-	few	CASSDEGYEQYF	TGCGCCAGCAGTGATGAGGGCTACGAGCAGTACTTC
TRBJ1-6	TRBV4-1	TRBD1	-	CASSPGTAYRANSPLHF	TGCGCCAGCAGCCCCGGGACAGCGTATAGGGCAAATTCACCCCTCCACTTT
TRBJ2-1	TRBV29-1	TRBD2	-	CSVEGGERGDPNEQFF	TGCAGCGTTGAAGGTGGCGAGCGGGGGGATCCCAATGAGCAGTTCTTC
TRBJ2-1	TRBV12-5	-	-	CASSGRGHYNEQFF	TGTGCTAGCTCGGGGAGGGGACACTACAATGAGCAGTTCTTC
TRBJ2-7	TRBV10-1	-	-	CASIEISYEQYF	TGCGCCAGCATAGAGATCTCCTACGAGCAGTACTTC
TRBJ2-6	TRBV9	-	-	CASSSTGQSFSGANVLTF	TGTGCCAGCAGCTCAACAGGGCAGAGCTTCTCTGGGGCCAACGTCCTGACTTTC
TRBJ2-1	TRBV5-1	-	-	CASSLTSNAFGEQFF	TGCGCCAGCAGCCTGACTAGTAACGCTTTCGGTGAGCAGTTCTTC
TRBJ2-5	TRBV10-3	-	-	CAITPAGLSETQYF	TGTGCCATCACCCCCGCCGGTTTGTCAGAGACCCAGTACTTC
TRBJ2-5	TRBV5-1	TRBD2	-	CASSFPTSGVGGTQYF	TGCGCCAGCAGCTTTCCCACTAGCGGGGTTGGTGGAACCCAGTACTTC
TRBJ1-1	TRBV21-1	-	-	CASSDRDRETTEAFF	TGTGCCAGCAGCGACCGGGACAGGGAGACCACTGAAGCTTTCTTT
TRBJ2-7	TRBV11-3	TRBD1	-	CASSLRTGVKGTYEQYF	TGTGCCAGCAGCTTACGGACAGGGGTGAAGGGAACCTACGAGCAGTACTTC
TRBJ1-6	TRBV5-6	-	-	CASSLDGQAWNSPLHF	TGTGCCAGCAGCTTGGACGGACAAGCCTGGAATTCACCCCTCCACTTT
TRBJ2-2	TRBV5-4	-	-	CASSLGRGAGTGKLFF	TGTGCCAGCAGCTTGGGACGGGGGGCGGGGACCGGGAAGCTGTTTTTT
TRBJ2-2	TRBV5-4	TRBD1	-	CASNLRDRDSGELFF	TGTGCCAGCAATCTCCGGGACAGGGACTCCGGGGAGCTGTTTTTT
TRBJ2-3	TRBV18	TRBD2	-	CASSIAGSTDTQYF	TGTGCCAGCTCAATAGCGGGGAGCACAGATACGCAGTATTTT